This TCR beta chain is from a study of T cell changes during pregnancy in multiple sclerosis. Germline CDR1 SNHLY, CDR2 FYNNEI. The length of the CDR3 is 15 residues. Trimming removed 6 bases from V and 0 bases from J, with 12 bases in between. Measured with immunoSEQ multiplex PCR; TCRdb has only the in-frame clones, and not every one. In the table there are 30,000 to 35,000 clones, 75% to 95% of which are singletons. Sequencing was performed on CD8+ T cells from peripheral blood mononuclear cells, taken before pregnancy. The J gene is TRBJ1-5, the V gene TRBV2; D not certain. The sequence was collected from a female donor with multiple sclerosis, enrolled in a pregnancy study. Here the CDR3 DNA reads TGTGCCAGCAGCAAAAACCGAGATAGCAATCAGCCCCAGCATTTT. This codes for CASSKNRDSNQPQHF.